Listed here are 11 T cell receptor beta chains from one sample, sequenced in a study of post-analysis software for immune sequencing data. Study findings and constraints: Patients had higher frequencies than controls of a handful of TRBV segments, including TRBV5-6, TRBV5-1 and TRBV20-1.

These receptors' targets are unknown. cDNA libraries of TCR beta carried unique molecular identifiers. TCRdb recomputed calls from the PCR reads with MiXCR, one row per CDR3 protein. The sample shows a few hundred thousand distinct CDR3 sequences, approximately 38% of them seen only once. The sample was blood. These receptors were taken from a girl aged 2 to 10 with multiple sclerosis.

There are a few counts of this clonotype. The genes are TRBV10-3 and TRBJ1-2; D gene ambiguous. Per the germline V gene, CDR1 is ENHRY and CDR2 is SYGVKD. Deletions cut 0 bases from V and 6 bases from J, with 11 bases between. The CDR3 runs to 14 residues. CDR3 bases: TGTGCCATCAGTGAGTCAGTAGAAGTTCATGGCTACACCTTC. Protein: CAISESVEVHGYTF.

The chain recombines TRBV14 with TRBJ2-3, with 7 bases matching TRBD1. J was trimmed by 2 bases and V by 8 bases; bases with no gene match: 10. Germline lookup yields CDR1 SGHDN and CDR2 FVKESK. This CDR3 has 15 residues. DNA for the CDR3: TGTGCCAGCCGGAGAGGGGGACAGTCCACAGATACGCAGTATTTT. The encoded protein is CASRRGGQSTDTQYF.

The chain uses TRBV4-3 and TRBJ2-5; D unclear. The DNA end lines up better with TRBJ2-4; the J call may be wrong. Per the germline V gene, CDR1 is LGHNA and CDR2 is YSLEER. CDR3 length equals 16 residues. As DNA, the CDR3 is TGCGCCAGCAGCCAAGACCCGTCTGCGTCTAGAAACATTCAGTACTTC. Its protein is CASSQDPSASRNIQYF.

The V and J genes are TRBV7-9 and TRBJ2-7, with a possible D match to TRBD1 (5 bases). The length of the CDR3 is 13 residues. V lost 1 base and J lost 6, with 10 bases in between. CDR1 is SEHNR and CDR2 is FQNEAQ in the germline V gene (reference sequence). The CDR3 loop is CASSLEAGLEQYF. Written as DNA, the CDR3 is TGTGCCAGCAGCTTAGAGGCAGGGCTCGAGCAGTACTTC.

The gene calls are TRBV9 and TRBJ2-7; 8 bases are a match to TRBD1. This CDR3 spans 15 amino acids. The V segment lost 4 bases and the J segment 5 bases; nucleotides outside the gene matches: 11. Germline CDR1 SGDLS, CDR2 YYNGEE. CDR3 nucleotides: TGTGCCAGCAGCTCAGACGGACAGGGAGAGGACGAGCAGTACTTC. Encoded protein: CASSSDGQGEDEQYF.

V usage is TRBV20-1 and J usage is TRBJ1-1; D is uncertain. CDR1 is DFQATT, CDR2 SNEGSKA, per germline (reference sequence). The V end was cut by 1 base, the J end by 0 bases, with 9 bases between. CDR3 length: 14 amino acids. The DNA of the CDR3 is TGCAGTGCTAGAGGGGTTTCAATGAACACTGAAGCTTTCTTT. This sequence encodes CSARGVSMNTEAFF.

This rearrangement joins TRBV7-9 to TRBJ1-2; 7 positions agree with TRBD1. The CDR3 spans 13 residues. The V segment lost 5 bases and the J segment 8 bases; nucleotides outside the gene matches: 8. Germline V gives CDR1 SEHNR, CDR2 FQNEAQ (reference sequence). CDR3 in DNA: TGTGCCAGCAGCCAGACAGGGACACTCGGCTACACCTTC. Residues: CASSQTGTLGYTF.

This clonotype was detected only a few times. The V call is TRBV5-1, the J call TRBJ2-5, with TRBD1 matching over 9 bases. The V gene end was trimmed by 4 bases and the J gene end by 4 bases; junction bases not matched to a gene: 5. CDR3 length equals 14 residues. Germline V gene lookup returns CDR1 SGHRS and CDR2 YFSETQ. The CDR3 sequence: CASSRGQGLETQYF. The CDR3 nucleotides read TGCGCCAGCAGCCGGGGACAGGGATTAGAGACCCAGTACTTC.

DNA of the CDR3: TGCGCCAGCAGCCAAGAAGGCCAGGTCACCTATAATTCACCCCTCCACTTT. Residues: CASSQEGQVTYNSPLHF. The chain uses TRBV4-1 and TRBJ1-6; D uncertain. V gave up 0 bases and J gave up 2 bases, with 11 bases separating them. The length of the CDR3 is 17 residues. Per the germline V gene, CDR1 is MGHRA and CDR2 is YSYEKL.

This clonotype was seen more than once but under ten times. The chain combines TRBV6-1 with TRBJ1-5; D gene unclear. The CDR3 loop spans 11 amino acids. V was cut by 8 bases and J by 4 bases, with 6 bases left in between. Germline loops: CDR1 MNHNS, CDR2 SASEGT. The CDR3 loop is CASAGNQPQHF. CDR3 nucleotide sequence: TGTGCCAGCGCCGGAAATCAGCCCCAGCATTTT.

V is TRBV20-1 and J is TRBJ2-4, with D hard to call. Germline assignment: CDR1 DFQATT and CDR2 SNEGSKA (reference sequence). CDR3 length: 11 amino acids. Trimming shortened V by 0 bases and J by 13 bases, and 10 bases separated the two germline ends. The CDR3 spells CSARDNRAQYF. CDR3 bases: TGCAGTGCTAGAGATAATAGGGCGCAGTACTTC.